This entry lists 16 T cell receptor beta chains sequenced from one sample in a study of T cell responses to AZD1222 COVID-19 vaccine. The protocol was immunoSEQ multiplex PCR, while the TCRdb copy is restricted to in-frame clones and leaves out a portion. The profile shows roughly 130,000 clones, about 88% of them singletons. Sequences were derived from peripheral blood, sampled on day 0 of AZD1222 vaccination. The source is an adult in good health.

CDR3 sequence (DNA): TGTGCCAGCAGCTTAGCGGTTACAGGGGGATTCGACGAGCAGTACTTC. Translating gives CASSLAVTGGFDEQYF. The V call is TRBV7-2, the J call TRBJ2-7; TRBD1 matches at 8 bases. The CDR3 length is 16 residues. In germline, CDR1 is SGHTA, CDR2 FQGNSA. J gave up 5 bases and V 0 bases, and 9 bases lay outside the gene matches.

This CDR3 is CASSFTSGGGGTQYF. The CDR3 coding sequence is TGCGCCAGCAGCTTTACTAGCGGGGGCGGTGGTACGCAGTATTTT. The chain couples TRBV5-1 to TRBJ2-3; TRBD2 matches 11 bases. CDR1 is SGHRS, CDR2 YFSETQ, per germline. The CDR3 runs to 15 residues. Trimming took 2 bases from V and 8 from J; bases not matched to a gene: 7.

The genes are TRBV19 and TRBJ1-2; 8 nucleotides match TRBD1. Germline lookup yields CDR1 LNHDA and CDR2 SQIVND (reference sequence). CDR3 size: 13 residues. Trimming removed 5 bases from V and 7 bases from J; junction bases left unmatched: 6. The DNA for the CDR3 is TGTGCCAGTAGTCTACGGACAGGGTTTGGCTACACCTTC. It codes for CASSLRTGFGYTF.

The chain has TRBV10-1 and TRBJ1-1; tentative D call: TRBD1 (6 bases). The germline CDR1 and CDR2 sequences are WNHNN and SYGVQD (reference sequence). The CDR3 length is 17 residues. V was pared by 4 bases and J by 6 bases, with 24 bases between. The CDR3 here is CASSGGPGQGSVAEAFF. The CDR3 DNA reads as TGCGCCAGCAGTGGGGGACCGGGACAAGGCTCAGTCGCTGAAGCTTTCTTT.

The rearrangement joins TRBV3-1 (or the pseudogene TRBV3-2) to TRBJ1-2; D unresolved. V shed 2 bases and J shed 6 bases, with 13 bases lying between them. The CDR3 is made up of 14 amino acids. Germline loops: CDR1 LGHDT, CDR2 YNNKEL (reference sequence). The CDR3: CASSQRSLADGYTF. CDR3 nucleotides: TGTGCCAGCAGCCAACGGTCTTTAGCAGATGGCTACACCTTC.

Only a few counts were recorded for this clone. The rearrangement uses TRBV11-2 and TRBJ2-7; D uncertain. The CDR3 is 15 amino acids. V was cut by 5 bases and J by 7 bases, with 21 bases left in between. The germline gives CDR1 SGHAT, CDR2 FQNNGV. CDR3 coding DNA: TGTGCCAGCAGCCCAATTAGGAGTAAGGCCCCAGAGCAGTACTTC. Its translation is CASSPIRSKAPEQYF.

The rearrangement uses TRBV6-5 and TRBJ1-3, with 9 bases matching TRBD1. Germline loops: CDR1 MNHEY, CDR2 SVGAGI. J lost 4 bases, V lost 4 bases, and 5 bases had no gene match. The CDR3 is made up of 15 amino acids. CDR3: CASSSGQGVGNTIYF. In nucleotides, the CDR3 is TGTGCCAGCAGTTCGGGACAGGGAGTCGGAAACACCATATATTTT.

The chain combines TRBV20-1 with TRBJ1-3; TRBD1 is a possible D gene (5 bases). Trimming shortened V by 5 bases and J by 5 bases, and 7 bases separated the two germline ends. There are 11 residues in the CDR3. CDR1 is DFQATT and CDR2 is SNEGSKA in the germline V gene (reference sequence). The DNA of the CDR3 is TGCAGTGCTTTGGACAGAAACACCATATATTTT. It encodes CSALDRNTIYF.

The chain has TRBV28 and TRBJ1-5; D remains unclear. V was cut by 3 bases and J by 0 bases, with 3 bases left in between. Germline loops: CDR1 MDHEN, CDR2 SYDVKM. The CDR3 is made up of 13 amino acids. The CDR3 DNA follows: TGTGCCAGCAGTTTCGGTAGCAATCAGCCCCAGCATTTT. Its translation is CASSFGSNQPQHF.

This chain's CDR3 is CASSTSTYEQYF. CDR3 nucleotide sequence: TGTGCCAGCAGTACCTCAACCTACGAGCAGTACTTC. The chain links TRBV12-3 or TRBV12-4 to TRBJ2-7; D is undetermined. Trimming removed 5 bases at V and 2 bases at J, with 7 bases between. The CDR3 runs to 12 residues.

V is TRBV5-1 and J is TRBJ2-7; tentatively, D is TRBD1 (5 bases). Germline CDR1 SGHRS, CDR2 YFSETQ. The CDR3 spans 13 residues. The V end was cut by 0 bases, the J end by 5 bases, with 9 bases between. The CDR3 protein is CASSLVGAHEQYF. DNA of the CDR3: TGCGCCAGCAGCTTGGTAGGGGCCCACGAGCAGTACTTC.

The rearrangement uses TRBV24-1 and TRBJ2-2; D gene uncertain. Germline loops: CDR1 KGHDR, CDR2 SFDVKD. CDR3 length: 13 amino acids. V dropped 6 bases and J dropped 4 bases, with 8 bases sitting between them. CDR3 protein: CATSPPGTGELFF. Written as DNA, the CDR3 is TGTGCCACCAGTCCCCCGGGCACCGGGGAGCTGTTTTTT.

This clone appeared a single time. The J gene is TRBJ1-2, the V gene TRBV19; D might be TRBD1 (5 bases). CDR1 LNHDA and CDR2 SQIVND come from the germline V gene (reference sequence). Trimming cost V 10 bases and J 0 bases, with 12 bases left between them. CDR3 length: 13 residues. This CDR3 reads CATQGLANYGYTF. The DNA of the CDR3 is TGTGCCACTCAGGGCCTAGCTAACTATGGCTACACCTTC. The full variable domain, rest sourced from reference TRBV19 and TRBJ1-2, is DGGITQSPKYLFRKEGQNVTLSCEQNLNHDAMYWYRQDPGQGLRLIYYSQIVNDFQKGDIAEGYSVSREKKESFPLTVTSAQKNPTAFYLCATQGLANYGYTFGSGTRLTVV.

The V call is TRBV29-1, the J call TRBJ2-1, with D unclear. V lost 4 bases and J 9 bases, leaving 10 bases between the germline ends. From germline, CDR1 is SQVTM and CDR2 ANQGSEA. This CDR3 spans 11 amino acids. The CDR3: CSVVMVGEQFF. In DNA form, the CDR3 reads TGCAGCGTTGTGATGGTAGGTGAGCAGTTCTTC.

The rearrangement uses TRBV28 and TRBJ2-7; no definite D call. CDR1 and CDR2 from the germline V gene are MDHEN and SYDVKM. Trimming removed 2 bases from V and 3 bases from J, with 5 bases in between. This CDR3 spans 12 amino acids. CDR3 amino acids: CASSLKRYEQYF. As DNA, the CDR3 is TGTGCCAGCAGTTTAAAGCGCTACGAGCAGTACTTC. The full variable domain, its missing parts supplied by reference TRBV28 and TRBJ2-7, is DVKVTQSSRYLVKRTGEKVFLECVQDMDHENMFWYRQDPGLGLRLIYFSYDVKMKEKGDIPEGYSVSREKKERFSLILESASTNQTSMYLCASSLKRYEQYFGPGTRLTVT.

The CDR3 region is CASSRHRGITEAFF. The CDR3 DNA is TGTGCCAGCAGCCGACACAGGGGTATCACTGAAGCTTTCTTT. The V call is TRBV13, the J call TRBJ1-1, with 7 bases identical to TRBD1. The junction had 7 bases not matched to a gene; V was cut back by 5 bases and J by 4 bases. The germline gives CDR1 PRHDT, CDR2 FYEKMQ (reference sequence). CDR3 length: 14 amino acids.